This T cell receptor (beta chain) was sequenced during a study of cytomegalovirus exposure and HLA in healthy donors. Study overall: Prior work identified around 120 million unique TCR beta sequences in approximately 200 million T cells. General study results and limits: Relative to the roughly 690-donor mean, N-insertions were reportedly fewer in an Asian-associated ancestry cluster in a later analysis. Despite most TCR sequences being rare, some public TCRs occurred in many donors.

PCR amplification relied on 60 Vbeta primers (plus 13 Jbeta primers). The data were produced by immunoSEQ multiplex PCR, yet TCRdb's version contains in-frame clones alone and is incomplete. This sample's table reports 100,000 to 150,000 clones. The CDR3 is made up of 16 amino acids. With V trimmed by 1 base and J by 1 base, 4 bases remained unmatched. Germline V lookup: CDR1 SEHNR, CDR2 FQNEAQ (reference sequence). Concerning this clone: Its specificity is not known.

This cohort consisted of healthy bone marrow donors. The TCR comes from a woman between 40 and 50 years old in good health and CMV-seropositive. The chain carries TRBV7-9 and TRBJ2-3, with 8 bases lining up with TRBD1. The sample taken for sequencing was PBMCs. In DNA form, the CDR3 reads TGTGCCAGCAGCTTAGTAACAGGGGGTGGCACAGATACGCAGTATTTT. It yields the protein CASSLVTGGGTDTQYF.